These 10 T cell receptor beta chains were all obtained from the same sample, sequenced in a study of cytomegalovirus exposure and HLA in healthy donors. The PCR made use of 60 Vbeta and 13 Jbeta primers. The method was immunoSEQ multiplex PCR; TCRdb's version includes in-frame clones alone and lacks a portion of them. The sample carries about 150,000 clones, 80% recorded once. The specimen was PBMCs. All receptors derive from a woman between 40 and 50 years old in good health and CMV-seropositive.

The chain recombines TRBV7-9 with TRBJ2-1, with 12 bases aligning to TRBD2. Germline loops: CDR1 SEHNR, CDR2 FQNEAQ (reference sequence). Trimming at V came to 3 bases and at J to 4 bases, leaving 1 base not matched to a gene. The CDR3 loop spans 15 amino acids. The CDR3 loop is CASSLTSGRYNEQFF. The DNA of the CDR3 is TGTGCCAGCAGCTTGACTAGCGGGAGATACAATGAGCAGTTCTTC.

CDR3 coding DNA: TGTGCCAGCTCACTTTCCCGGGGGTCGGCTGGGGCCAACGTCCTGACTTTC. Its protein is CASSLSRGSAGANVLTF. The genes are TRBV18 and TRBJ2-6, with D maybe TRBD2 (6 bases). This CDR3 has 17 residues. The V and J ends lost 4 bases and 2 bases respectively, with 15 bases between them. Germline V gene data show CDR1 as KGHSH and CDR2 as LQKENI.

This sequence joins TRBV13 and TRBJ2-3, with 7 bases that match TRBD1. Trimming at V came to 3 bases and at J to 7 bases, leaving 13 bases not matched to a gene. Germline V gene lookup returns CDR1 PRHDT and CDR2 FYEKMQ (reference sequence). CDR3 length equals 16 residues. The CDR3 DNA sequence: TGTGCCAGCAGCTTGGTACAGGGGACAACCTCATATACGCAGTATTTT. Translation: CASSLVQGTTSYTQYF. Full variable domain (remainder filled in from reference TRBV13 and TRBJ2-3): AAGVIQSPRHLIKEKRETATLKCYPIPRHDTVYWYQQGPGQDPQFLISFYEKMQSDKGSIPDRFSAQQFSDYHSELNMSSLELGDSALYFCASSLVQGTTSYTQYFGPGTRLTVL.

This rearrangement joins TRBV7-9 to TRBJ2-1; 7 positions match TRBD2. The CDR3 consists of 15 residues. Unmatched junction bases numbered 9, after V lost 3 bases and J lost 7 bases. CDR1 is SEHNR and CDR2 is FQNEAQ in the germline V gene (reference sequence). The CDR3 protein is CASSFGGGPGNEQFF. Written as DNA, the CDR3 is TGTGCCAGCAGCTTCGGGGGAGGGCCGGGGAATGAGCAGTTCTTC.

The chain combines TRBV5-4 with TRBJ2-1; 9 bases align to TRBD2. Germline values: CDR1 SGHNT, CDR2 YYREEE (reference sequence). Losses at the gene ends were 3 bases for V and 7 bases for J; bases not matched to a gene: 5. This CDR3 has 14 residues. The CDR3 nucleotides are TGTGCCAGCAGCTCCAAAGCGGGAGGAAATGAGCAGTTCTTC. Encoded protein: CASSSKAGGNEQFF. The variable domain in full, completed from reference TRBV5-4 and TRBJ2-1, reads ETGVTQSPTHLIKTRGQQVTLRCSSQSGHNTVSWYQQALGQGPQFIFQYYREEENGRGNFPPRFSGLQFPNYSSELNVNALELDDSALYLCASSSKAGGNEQFFGPGTRLTVL.

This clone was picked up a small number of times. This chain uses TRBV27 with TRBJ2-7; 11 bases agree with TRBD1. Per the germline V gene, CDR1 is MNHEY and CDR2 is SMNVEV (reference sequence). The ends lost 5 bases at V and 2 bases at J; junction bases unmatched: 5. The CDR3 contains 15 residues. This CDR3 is CASSHRTGGPYEQYF. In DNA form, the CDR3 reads TGTGCCAGCAGTCATCGGACAGGGGGCCCCTACGAGCAGTACTTC.

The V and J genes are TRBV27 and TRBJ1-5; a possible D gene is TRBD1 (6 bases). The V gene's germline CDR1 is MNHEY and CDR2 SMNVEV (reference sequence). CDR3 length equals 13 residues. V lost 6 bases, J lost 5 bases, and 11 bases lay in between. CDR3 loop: CASRGRGDQPQHF. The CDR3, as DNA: TGTGCCAGCAGGGGCAGGGGAGATCAGCCCCAGCATTTT.

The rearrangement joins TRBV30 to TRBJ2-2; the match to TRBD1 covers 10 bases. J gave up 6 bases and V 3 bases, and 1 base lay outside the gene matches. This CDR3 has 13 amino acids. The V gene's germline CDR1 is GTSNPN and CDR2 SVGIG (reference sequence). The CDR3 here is CAWRDRGPGELFF. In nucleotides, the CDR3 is TGTGCCTGGAGAGACAGGGGGCCCGGGGAGCTGTTTTTT.

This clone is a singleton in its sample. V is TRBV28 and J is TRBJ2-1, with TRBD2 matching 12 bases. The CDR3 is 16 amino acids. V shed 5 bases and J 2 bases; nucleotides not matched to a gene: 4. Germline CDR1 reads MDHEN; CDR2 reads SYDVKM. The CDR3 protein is CASSPRTSGTYNEQFF. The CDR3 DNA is TGTGCCAGCAGTCCCCGGACTAGCGGGACCTACAATGAGCAGTTCTTC.

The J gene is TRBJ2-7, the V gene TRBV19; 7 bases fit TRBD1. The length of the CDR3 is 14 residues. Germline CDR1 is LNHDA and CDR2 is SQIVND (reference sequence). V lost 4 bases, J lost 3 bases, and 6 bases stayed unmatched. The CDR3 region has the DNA TGTGCCAGTAGTACACCGGGACAGTTCTACGAGCAGTACTTC. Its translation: CASSTPGQFYEQYF.